These 24 T cell receptor beta chains were sequenced from one sample in a study of cytomegalovirus exposure and HLA in healthy donors. Use of 60 Vbeta and 13 Jbeta primers characterized the PCR. Sequenced by immunoSEQ multiplex PCR; TCRdb stores in-frame clones only, minus some. The data contain 150,000 to 170,000 clones, 75% of them singletons. The sequencing input was PBMCs. The receptor source for this set is a man aged 18 to 30 in good health and CMV-seronegative.

The rearrangement joins TRBV9 to TRBJ2-1; 10 bases align to TRBD2. V shed 2 bases, J shed 4 bases, and the junction held 12 bases outside the gene matches. The CDR3 loop spans 18 amino acids. From germline, CDR1 is SGDLS and CDR2 YYNGEE. CDR3 sequence reads: CASSVAPLGLAAYNEQFF. CDR3 nucleotide sequence: TGTGCCAGCAGCGTCGCCCCATTAGGACTAGCGGCTTACAATGAGCAGTTCTTC.

The chain joins TRBV2 to TRBJ2-5, with a possible D match to TRBD1 (6 bases). CDR1 is SNHLY and CDR2 is FYNNEI in the germline V gene. The CDR3 runs 16 residues. V was cut by 3 bases and J by 2 bases, with 16 bases left in between. CDR3 protein: CASSEAGAPFQETQYF. The CDR3 DNA reads TGTGCCAGCAGTGAGGCAGGGGCCCCATTTCAAGAGACCCAGTACTTC. Using reference TRBV2 and TRBJ2-5 for the parts outside the CDR3, the full variable domain is EPEVTQTPSHQVTQMGQEVILRCVPISNHLYFYWYRQILGQKVEFLVSFYNNEISEKSEIFDDQFSVERPDGSNFTLKIRSTKLEDSAMYFCASSEAGAPFQETQYFGPGTRLLVL.

This clone was detected only a few times. V usage is TRBV11-3 and J usage is TRBJ2-1; the match to TRBD2 covers 13 bases. CDR1 is SGHNT, CDR2 YENEEA, per germline. J lost 8 bases, V lost 0 bases, and 4 bases had no gene match. The CDR3 covers 16 residues. In nucleotides, the CDR3 is TGTGCCAGCAGCTTAGATGGACTAGCGGGAGTTCATGAGCAGTTCTTC. The encoded protein is CASSLDGLAGVHEQFF. Combining the CDR3 with reference TRBV11-3 and TRBJ2-1 gives the whole variable domain EAGVVQSPRYKIIEKKQPVAFWCNPISGHNTLYWYLQNLGQGPELLIRYENEEAVDDSQLPKDRFSAERLKGVDSTLKIQPAELGDSAVYLCASSLDGLAGVHEQFFGPGTRLTVL.

This chain connects TRBV11-2 to TRBJ2-1; 8 bases agree with TRBD2. The germline V gene encodes CDR1 SGHAT and CDR2 FQNNGV. Trimming cost V 0 bases and J 3 bases; bases outside gene matches: 7. This CDR3 is 17 amino acids long. CDR3: CASSLDYPGGVYNEQFF. The CDR3 DNA reads TGTGCCAGCAGCTTAGATTATCCGGGAGGGGTCTACAATGAGCAGTTCTTC.

V gene TRBV11-3 combines with J gene TRBJ2-7; D is uncertain. From germline, CDR1 is SGHNT and CDR2 YENEEA. This CDR3 has 14 amino acids. V was cut by 0 bases and J by 0 bases, with 6 bases left in between. CDR3 loop: CASSLDHSSYEQYF. Here the CDR3 DNA reads TGTGCCAGCAGCTTAGATCACAGCTCCTACGAGCAGTACTTC.

The chain is built from TRBV7-9 and TRBJ2-7, with 8 nucleotides matching TRBD2. This CDR3 is built from 15 residues. Germline CDR1 SEHNR, CDR2 FQNEAQ (reference sequence). After removal of 5 bases from V and 2 bases from J, the junction contained 8 bases not matched to a gene. The CDR3 sequence is CASSHPTSGTYEQYF. CDR3 coding DNA: TGTGCCAGCAGCCATCCCACTAGCGGAACCTACGAGCAGTACTTC.

V gene TRBV7-8 combines with J gene TRBJ2-5; 9 nucleotides agree with TRBD2. Germline assignment: CDR1 SGHVS and CDR2 FQNEAQ. Unmatched junction bases numbered 14, after V lost 4 bases and J lost 5 bases. The CDR3 is 17 residues long. CDR3 protein: CASSSSMLAGTEETQYF. In nucleotides, the CDR3 is TGTGCCAGCAGCTCGTCTATGCTAGCGGGGACGGAGGAGACCCAGTACTTC. Based on the CDR3 plus reference TRBV7-8 and TRBJ2-5, the full variable domain is GAGVSQSPRYKVAKRGQDVALRCDPISGHVSLFWYQQALGQGPEFLTYFQNEAQLDKSGLPSDRFFAERPEGSVSTLKIQRTQQEDSAVYLCASSSSMLAGTEETQYFGPGTRLLVL.

This rearrangement joins TRBV4-1 to TRBJ1-5, with D perhaps matching TRBD1 (5 bases). Germline CDR1 is MGHRA and CDR2 is YSYEKL. The CDR3 is 17 residues long. Trimming took off 0 bases at V and 0 bases at J, with 12 bases between the two ends. CDR3 sequence reads: CASSQDRGALSNQPQHF. CDR3 nucleotide sequence: TGCGCCAGCAGCCAAGATCGTGGGGCTCTTAGCAATCAGCCCCAGCATTTT.

This clone occurred a few times. The chain links TRBV4-1 to TRBJ1-2; the D gene is possibly TRBD1 (5 bases). The CDR3 has 18 amino acids. Per germline, CDR1 MGHRA and CDR2 YSYEKL. V lost 4 bases and J 0 bases, leaving 21 bases between the germline ends. DNA of the CDR3: TGCGCCAGCAGCCGCCCGAACGGGGGGGGGACCACTAACTATGGCTACACCTTC. This encodes CASSRPNGGGTTNYGYTF.

This clone is a singleton in its sample. This chain links TRBV2 with TRBJ2-3; maybe TRBD2 (5 bases). CDR3 length equals 13 residues. Germline V gene sequence: CDR1 SNHLY, CDR2 FYNNEI. V was clipped by 7 bases and J by 8 bases, with 16 bases between them. This CDR3 reads CASTASGSGTQYF. The DNA of the CDR3 is TGTGCCAGCACCGCTTCGGGGTCAGGTACGCAGTATTTT.

In its sample, this clone was seen a few times. This rearrangement joins TRBV9 to TRBJ2-1, with TRBD2 matching over 10 bases. Trimming removed 3 bases from V and 7 bases from J; junction bases left unmatched: 1. This CDR3 contains 13 residues. Germline-derived CDR1 and CDR2 are SGDLS and YYNGEE. The CDR3 sequence: CASSASGRNEQFF. DNA for the CDR3: TGTGCCAGCAGCGCTAGCGGGAGAAATGAGCAGTTCTTC. Using reference TRBV9 and TRBJ2-1 for the parts outside the CDR3, the full variable domain is DSGVTQTPKHLITATGQRVTLRCSPRSGDLSVYWYQQSLDQGLQFLIQYYNGEERAKGNILERFSAQQFPDLHSELNLSSLELGDSALYFCASSASGRNEQFFGPGTRLTVL.

This chain joins TRBV10-3 and TRBJ1-2; tentative D call: TRBD1 (6 bases). Trimming shortened V by 9 bases and J by 1 base, and 9 bases separated the two germline ends. The CDR3 has 12 residues. Germline V gene data show CDR1 as ENHRY and CDR2 as SYGVKD. In nucleotides, the CDR3 is TGTGCCATGGCGGACAGTAACTATGGCTACACCTTC. Translation: CAMADSNYGYTF.

The chain is built from TRBV7-9 and TRBJ2-7, with 7 bases fitting TRBD1. CDR3 length: 14 residues. Germline V gives CDR1 SEHNR, CDR2 FQNEAQ (reference sequence). V trimming: 5 bases; J trimming: 5 bases; junction bases outside the gene matches: 9. In DNA form, the CDR3 reads TGTGCCAGCAGCCTCCTAGGGGGCCTGGACGAGCAGTACTTC. This translates into CASSLLGGLDEQYF.

The chain uses TRBV27 and TRBJ1-5, with 8 positions matching TRBD1. CDR3 length: 17 amino acids. Germline V gives CDR1 MNHEY, CDR2 SMNVEV (reference sequence). V trimming: 7 bases; J trimming: 7 bases; junction bases outside the gene matches: 18. The CDR3, as DNA: TGTGCCAGCACCTGTGGGCCAACCGGACAGGGCAGGCAGCCCCAGCATTTT. Translated: CASTCGPTGQGRQPQHF.

The chain carries TRBV12-2 and TRBJ1-1; TRBD1 is the table's D call, not checked against the DNA. TRBV12-2 is classified as a pseudogene. The CDR3 is 14 amino acids. The CDR3 DNA sequence: TGTGCAAGTCGCTTCCGGGACAGGAACACTGAAGCTTTCTTT. It specifies CASRFRDRNTEAFF.

Here the CDR3 reads CASSALASDYEQYF. The CDR3 nucleotides are TGTGCCAGCAGTGCCTTAGCGTCCGACTACGAGCAGTACTTC. The V and J genes are TRBV6-6 and TRBJ2-7; D is perhaps TRBD2 (5 bases). V was shortened by 5 bases and J by 3 bases, with 14 bases between the two germline ends. The V gene's germline CDR1 is MNHNY and CDR2 SVGAGI (reference sequence). This CDR3 has 14 amino acids.

The chain recombines TRBV27 with TRBJ1-5; 7 bases are shared with TRBD1. The CDR3 extends over 11 amino acids. Per germline, CDR1 MNHEY and CDR2 SMNVEV (reference sequence). The CDR3 DNA sequence: TGTGCGTCGGGTCAGGGGGAGCCCCAGCATTTT. It specifies CASGQGEPQHF.

The chain couples TRBV6-5 to TRBJ2-3; the match to TRBD2 covers 12 bases. Trimming removed 8 bases from V and 1 base from J; junction bases left unmatched: 1. The germline gives CDR1 MNHEY, CDR2 SVGAGI. The CDR3 has 14 residues. The CDR3 is CASRTSGGTDTQYF. CDR3 coding DNA: TGTGCCAGCCGGACTAGCGGGGGCACAGATACGCAGTATTTT.

The rearrangement uses TRBV6-4 and TRBJ2-1; TRBD2 matches at 9 bases. Germline V gives CDR1 MRHNA, CDR2 SNTAGT. There are 15 residues in the CDR3. V lost 4 bases and J lost 1; bases outside the gene matches: 2. The CDR3 DNA is TGTGCCAGCAGTGTGACTAGCGGATCCTACAATGAGCAGTTCTTC. It yields the protein CASSVTSGSYNEQFF.

The rearrangement links TRBV6-5 to TRBJ2-7; TRBD2 aligns across 7 bases. The CDR3 length is 16 residues. The germline CDR1 and CDR2 sequences are MNHEY and SVGAGI. With 0 bases clipped from V and 0 bases from J, the junction kept 5 bases outside the gene matches. In nucleotides, the CDR3 is TGTGCCAGCAGTTACTCGAATGGGGGGGACTCCTACGAGCAGTACTTC. This encodes CASSYSNGGDSYEQYF.

The rearrangement uses TRBV14 and TRBJ2-7, with TRBD2 matching 8 bases. The junction had 4 bases not matched to a gene; V was cut back by 2 bases and J by 1 base. Per germline, CDR1 SGHDN and CDR2 FVKESK. The CDR3 has 15 residues. CDR3: CASSQLSGTSYEQYF. CDR3 in DNA: TGTGCCAGCAGCCAACTTAGCGGGACTTCCTACGAGCAGTACTTC.

The chain combines TRBV5-6 with TRBJ2-7, with 14 bases that match TRBD2. Germline V lookup: CDR1 SGHDT, CDR2 YYEEEE. V was clipped by 8 bases and J by 4 bases; unmatched bases: 5. There are 14 residues in the CDR3. The CDR3 loop is CASTGTSGSYEQYF. As DNA, the CDR3 is TGTGCCAGTACCGGGACTAGCGGGAGTTACGAGCAGTACTTC.

With respect to this clone: This sample also contains other DNA sequences that code for the same CDR3. This chain links TRBV6-5 with TRBJ2-1; 12 bases line up with TRBD2. The germline V gene has CDR1 MNHEY and CDR2 SVGAGI. CDR3 length: 15 residues. V was pared by 6 bases and J by 4 bases, with 4 bases of the junction left unmatched. The CDR3 DNA reads as TGTGCCAGCAGGGGGGGGACTAGCGGGTACAATGAGCAGTTCTTC. The encoded protein is CASRGGTSGYNEQFF.

V gene TRBV5-1 combines with J gene TRBJ2-7, with 12 bases lining up with TRBD2. The CDR3 totals 18 residues. CDR1 is SGHRS and CDR2 is YFSETQ in the germline V gene. Unmatched junction bases numbered 16, after V lost 3 bases and J lost 6 bases. Written as DNA, the CDR3 is TGCGCCAGCAGCTCGTCTCTAGCGGGAGGGATGATCGGAGGCGAGCAGTACTTC. Amino acid sequence: CASSSSLAGGMIGGEQYF.